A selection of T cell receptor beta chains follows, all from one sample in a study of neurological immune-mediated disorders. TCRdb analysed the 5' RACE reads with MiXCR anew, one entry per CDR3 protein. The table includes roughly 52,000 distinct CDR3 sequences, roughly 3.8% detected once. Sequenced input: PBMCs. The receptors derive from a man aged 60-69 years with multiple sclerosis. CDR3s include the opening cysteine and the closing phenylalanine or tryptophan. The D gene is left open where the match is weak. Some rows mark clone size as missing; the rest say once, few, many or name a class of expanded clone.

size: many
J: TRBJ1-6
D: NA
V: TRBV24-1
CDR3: CATSAGNRVGPLHF
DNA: TGTGCCACCAGTGCTGGGAACAGAGTGGGCCCCCTCCACTTT

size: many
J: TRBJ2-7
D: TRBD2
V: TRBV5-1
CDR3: CASSPTRTSLDEQYF
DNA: TGCGCCAGCAGCCCGACCCGGACTAGTTTGGACGAGCAGTACTTC

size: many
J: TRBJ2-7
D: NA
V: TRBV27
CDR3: CASSPSRDFSYEQYF
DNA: TGTGCCAGCAGTCCTAGCCGGGACTTCTCCTACGAGCAGTACTTC

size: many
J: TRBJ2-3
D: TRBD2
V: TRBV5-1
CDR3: CASSLDLAGTDTQYF
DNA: TGCGCCAGCAGCTTGGATCTAGCGGGCACAGATACGCAGTATTTT

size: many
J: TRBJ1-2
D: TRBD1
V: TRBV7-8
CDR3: CASSLTWDSLNYGYTF
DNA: TGTGCCAGCAGCTTAACCTGGGACAGTTTAAACTATGGCTACACCTTC

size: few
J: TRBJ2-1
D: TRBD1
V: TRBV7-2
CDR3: CASSPRTGVGQFF
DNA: TGTGCCAGCAGCCCGCGAACAGGGGTCGGGCAGTTCTTC

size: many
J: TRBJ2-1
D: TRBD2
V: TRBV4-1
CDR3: CASSQDGSGGGKNEQFF
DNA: TGCGCCAGCAGCCAAGATGGGAGCGGGGGGGGAAAAAATGAGCAGTTCTTC

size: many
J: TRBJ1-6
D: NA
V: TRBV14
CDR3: CASSQSGGPSSPLHF
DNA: TGTGCCAGCAGCCAATCGGGCGGCCCATCGTCACCCCTCCACTTT

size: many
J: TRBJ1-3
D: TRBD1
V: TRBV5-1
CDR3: CASSLTGASSGNTIYF
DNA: TGCGCCAGCAGCTTAACAGGGGCAAGCTCTGGAAACACCATATATTTT

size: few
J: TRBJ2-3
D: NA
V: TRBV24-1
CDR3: CDTGKGFDTQYF
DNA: TGTGACACTGGAAAGGGTTTTGATACGCAGTATTTT

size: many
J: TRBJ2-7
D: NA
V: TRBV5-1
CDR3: CASSFGPLANSYEQYF
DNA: TGCGCCAGCAGCTTTGGCCCTCTAGCGAACTCCTACGAGCAGTACTTC

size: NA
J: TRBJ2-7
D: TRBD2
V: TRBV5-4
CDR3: CASSSPSGGTSGSGEQYF
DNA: TGTGCCAGCAGCTCCCCCTCGGGGGGGACTAGCGGGAGTGGAGAGCAGTACTTC

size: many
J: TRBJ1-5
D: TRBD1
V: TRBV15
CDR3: CATSRVEQGSRSGNQPQHF
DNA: TGTGCCACCAGCAGAGTTGAACAGGGGTCGAGATCAGGCAATCAGCCCCAGCATTTT

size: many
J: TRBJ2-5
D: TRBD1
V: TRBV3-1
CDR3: CASSQRDRETQYF
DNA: TGTGCCAGCAGCCAAAGGGACAGAGAGACCCAGTACTTC

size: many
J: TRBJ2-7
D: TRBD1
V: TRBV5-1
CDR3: CASSLGQDSYEQYF
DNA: TGCGCCAGCAGCCTTGGACAGGATTCCTACGAGCAGTACTTC

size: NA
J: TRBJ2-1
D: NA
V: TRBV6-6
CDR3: CASSTSYYNEQFF
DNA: TGTGCCAGCAGCACTTCCTACTACAATGAGCAGTTCTTC

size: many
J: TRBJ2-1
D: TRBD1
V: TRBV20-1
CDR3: CSARAGTGGEQFF
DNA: TGCAGTGCTAGAGCGGGGACAGGTGGTGAGCAGTTCTTC

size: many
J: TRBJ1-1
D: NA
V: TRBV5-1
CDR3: CASSFVGGSTEAFF
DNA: TGCGCCAGCAGCTTCGTGGGAGGGAGCACTGAAGCTTTCTTT

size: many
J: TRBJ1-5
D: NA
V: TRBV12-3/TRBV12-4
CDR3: CASSGPENQPQHF
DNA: TGTGCCAGCAGTGGGCCAGAGAATCAGCCCCAGCATTTT

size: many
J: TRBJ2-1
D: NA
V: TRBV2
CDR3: CASTEELYNEQFF
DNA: TGTGCCAGCACTGAGGAGCTATACAATGAGCAGTTCTTC

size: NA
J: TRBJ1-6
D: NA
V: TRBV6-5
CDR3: CASALKGQSSSHLHF
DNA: TGTGCCAGCGCCCTAAAAGGACAGTCATCTTCACACCTCCACTTT

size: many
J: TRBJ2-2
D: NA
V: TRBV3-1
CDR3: CASSQDRGGELFF
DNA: TGTGCCAGCAGCCAAGACCGCGGCGGGGAGCTGTTTTTT

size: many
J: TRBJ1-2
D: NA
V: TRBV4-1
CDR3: CASSQRTLDYGYTF
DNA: TGCGCCAGCAGCCAACGGACACTAGACTATGGCTACACCTTC

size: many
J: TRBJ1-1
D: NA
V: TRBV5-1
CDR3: CASSLMVAASPEMEAFF
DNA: TGCGCCAGCAGCTTGATGGTCGCCGCCAGCCCCGAAATGGAAGCTTTCTTT

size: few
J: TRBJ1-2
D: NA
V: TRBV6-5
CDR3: CASSYAPGDTYGYTF
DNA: TGTGCCAGCAGTTACGCCCCGGGGGATACTTATGGCTACACCTTC

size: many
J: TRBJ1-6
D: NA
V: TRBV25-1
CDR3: CASSAEAENSPLHF
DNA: TGTGCCAGCAGTGCCGAGGCGGAGAATTCACCCCTCCACTTT

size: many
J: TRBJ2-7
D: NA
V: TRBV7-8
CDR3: CASSFQGRNEQYF
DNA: TGTGCCAGCAGCTTCCAGGGGAGGAACGAGCAGTACTTC

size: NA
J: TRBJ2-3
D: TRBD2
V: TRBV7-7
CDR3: CASSLGLAGADTQYF
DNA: TGTGCCAGCAGCCTGGGACTAGCGGGAGCAGATACGCAGTATTTT

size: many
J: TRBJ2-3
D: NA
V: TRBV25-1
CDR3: CASSPNTDTQYF
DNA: TGTGCCAGCAGTCCCAACACAGATACGCAGTATTTT

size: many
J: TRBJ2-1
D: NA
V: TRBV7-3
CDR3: CASSLTGPSSYNEQFF
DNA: TGTGCCAGCAGCTTGACAGGTCCGAGCTCCTACAATGAGCAGTTCTTC

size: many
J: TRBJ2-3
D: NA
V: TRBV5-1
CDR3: CASSLEIHTDTQYF
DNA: TGCGCCAGCAGTTTGGAGATCCACACAGATACGCAGTATTTT

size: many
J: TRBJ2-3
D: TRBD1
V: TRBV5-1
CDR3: CASSSQGADTQYF
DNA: TGCGCCAGCAGCTCACAGGGGGCAGATACGCAGTATTTT

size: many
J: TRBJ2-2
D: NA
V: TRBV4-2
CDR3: CASSQTPLSTRDGTGELFF
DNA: TGTGCCAGCAGCCAAACCCCTTTGTCGACAAGGGATGGCACCGGGGAGCTGTTTTTT

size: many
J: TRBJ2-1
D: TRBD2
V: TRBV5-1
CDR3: CASRAGGPSVSYNEQFF
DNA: TGCGCCAGCCGAGCGGGGGGCCCCTCCGTTTCCTACAATGAGCAGTTCTTC

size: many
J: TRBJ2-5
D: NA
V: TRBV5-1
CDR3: CASSLVRGVQETQYF
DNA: TGCGCCAGCAGCTTGGTTAGGGGGGTCCAAGAGACCCAGTACTTC

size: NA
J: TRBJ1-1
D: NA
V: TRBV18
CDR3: CASSPRAFRDDTEAFF
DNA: TGTGCCAGCTCACCACGGGCCTTCCGGGATGACACTGAAGCTTTCTTT

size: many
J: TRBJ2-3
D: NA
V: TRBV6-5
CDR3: CASSYLGTQYF
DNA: TGTGCCAGCAGTTATTTGGGTACGCAGTATTTT

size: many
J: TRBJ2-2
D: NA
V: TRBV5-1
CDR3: CASSGTPSTGELFF
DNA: TGCGCCAGCAGCGGCACCCCGAGCACCGGGGAGCTGTTTTTT

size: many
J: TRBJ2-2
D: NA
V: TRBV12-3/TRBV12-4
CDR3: CASSSQLGNTGELFF
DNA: TGTGCCAGCAGCTCACAACTAGGGAACACCGGGGAGCTGTTTTTT

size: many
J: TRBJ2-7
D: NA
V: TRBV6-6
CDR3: CASRSVADEQYF
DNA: TGTGCCAGCAGATCAGTAGCGGACGAGCAGTACTTC

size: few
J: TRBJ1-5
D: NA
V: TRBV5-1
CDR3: CASSLVAGENQPQHF
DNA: TGCGCCAGCAGCTTGGTTGCAGGGGAGAATCAGCCCCAGCATTTT

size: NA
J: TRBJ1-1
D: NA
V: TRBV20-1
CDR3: CSGNGGGMGEGAFF
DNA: TGCAGTGGGAACGGAGGGGGGATGGGAGAGGGGGCTTTCTTT

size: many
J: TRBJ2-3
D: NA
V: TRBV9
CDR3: CASSAFSSGTDTQYF
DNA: TGTGCCAGCAGCGCCTTCTCATCCGGCACAGATACGCAGTATTTT

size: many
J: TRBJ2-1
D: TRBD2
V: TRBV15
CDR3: CATSRIFSGRNEQFF
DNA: TGTGCCACCAGCAGAATTTTCAGCGGGAGGAATGAGCAGTTCTTC

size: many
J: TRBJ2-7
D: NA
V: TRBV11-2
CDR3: CASCPGLAEQYF
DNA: TGTGCCAGCTGCCCCGGCCTCGCCGAGCAGTACTTC

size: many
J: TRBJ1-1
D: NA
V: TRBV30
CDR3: CAGGRGTEAFF
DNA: TGTGCCGGCGGTAGGGGGACTGAAGCTTTCTTT

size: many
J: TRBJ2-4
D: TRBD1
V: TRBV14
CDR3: CASSQGQGWAKNIQYF
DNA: TGTGCCAGCAGCCAAGGACAGGGGTGGGCCAAAAACATTCAGTACTTC

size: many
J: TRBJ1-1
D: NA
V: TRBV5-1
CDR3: CASSLGQTHTEAFF
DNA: TGCGCCAGCAGCCTAGGACAGACCCACACTGAAGCTTTCTTT

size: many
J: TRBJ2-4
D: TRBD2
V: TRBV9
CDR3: CASSVEASGRRHIQYF
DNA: TGTGCCAGCAGCGTAGAGGCTAGCGGGAGAAGACACATTCAGTACTTC

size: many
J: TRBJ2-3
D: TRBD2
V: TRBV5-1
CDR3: CASRQGAGTRNTDTQYF
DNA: TGCGCCAGCAGACAAGGCGCCGGGACTAGAAACACAGATACGCAGTATTTT

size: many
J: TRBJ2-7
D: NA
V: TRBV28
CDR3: CASVGRLVHEQYF
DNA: TGTGCCAGCGTAGGGAGACTAGTCCACGAGCAGTACTTC

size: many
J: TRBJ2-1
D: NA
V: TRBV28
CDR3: CASSFAGWRNEQFF
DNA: TGTGCCAGCAGTTTCGCGGGATGGCGGAATGAGCAGTTCTTC

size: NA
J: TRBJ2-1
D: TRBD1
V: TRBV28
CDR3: CASRVQGSYNEQFF
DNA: TGTGCCAGCAGGGTACAGGGGTCCTACAATGAGCAGTTCTTC

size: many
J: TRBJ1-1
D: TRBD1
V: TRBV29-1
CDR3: CSASQGANTEAFF
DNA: TGCAGCGCTTCTCAGGGGGCTAACACTGAAGCTTTCTTT